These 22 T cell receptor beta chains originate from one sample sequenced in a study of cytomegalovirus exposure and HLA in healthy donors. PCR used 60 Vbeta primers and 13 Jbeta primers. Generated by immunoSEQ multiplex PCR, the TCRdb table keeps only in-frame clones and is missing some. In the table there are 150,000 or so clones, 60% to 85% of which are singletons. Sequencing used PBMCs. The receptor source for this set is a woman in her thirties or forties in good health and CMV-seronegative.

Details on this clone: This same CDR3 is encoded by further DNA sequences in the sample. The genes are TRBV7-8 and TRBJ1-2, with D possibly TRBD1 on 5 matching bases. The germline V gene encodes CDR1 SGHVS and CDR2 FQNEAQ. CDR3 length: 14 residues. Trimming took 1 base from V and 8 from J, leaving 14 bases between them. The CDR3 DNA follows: TGTGCCAGCAGCTTAGTATCGACAGTTCCCGGCTACACCTTC. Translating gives CASSLVSTVPGYTF.

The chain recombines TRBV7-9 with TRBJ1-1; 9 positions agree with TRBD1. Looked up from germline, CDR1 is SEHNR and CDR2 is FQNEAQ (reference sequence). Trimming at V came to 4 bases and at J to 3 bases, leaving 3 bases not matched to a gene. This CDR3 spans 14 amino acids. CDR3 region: CASSSQGADTEAFF. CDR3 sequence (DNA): TGTGCCAGCAGCTCACAGGGGGCCGACACTGAAGCTTTCTTT.

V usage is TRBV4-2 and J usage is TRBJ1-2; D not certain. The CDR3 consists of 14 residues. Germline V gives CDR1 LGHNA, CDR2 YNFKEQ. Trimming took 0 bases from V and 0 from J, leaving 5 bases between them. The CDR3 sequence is CASSQEGPNYGYTF. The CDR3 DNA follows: TGTGCCAGCAGCCAAGAGGGCCCTAACTATGGCTACACCTTC.

The CDR3 DNA reads as TGTGCCAGCAGGAGCTTAGGTCTCGGGGGGACCGGGGAGCTGTTTTTT. This sequence encodes CASRSLGLGGTGELFF. This chain uses TRBV11-2 with TRBJ2-2; 7 bases agree with TRBD2. V lost 6 bases and J lost 5; bases outside the gene matches: 12. Looked up from germline, CDR1 is SGHAT and CDR2 is FQNNGV. The CDR3 sequence is 16 residues long.

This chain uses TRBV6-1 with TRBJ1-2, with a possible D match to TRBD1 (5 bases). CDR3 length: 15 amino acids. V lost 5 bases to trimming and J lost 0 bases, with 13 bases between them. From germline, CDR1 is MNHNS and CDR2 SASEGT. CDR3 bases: TGTGCCAGCAGTCTCTTGGCAGGGACTAACTATGGCTACACCTTC. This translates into CASSLLAGTNYGYTF.

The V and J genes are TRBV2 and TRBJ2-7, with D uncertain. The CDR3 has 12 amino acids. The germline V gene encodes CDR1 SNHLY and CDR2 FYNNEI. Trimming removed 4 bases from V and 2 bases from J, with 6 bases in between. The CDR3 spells CASSGLAYEQYF. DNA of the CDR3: TGTGCCAGCAGTGGGCTGGCCTACGAGCAGTACTTC. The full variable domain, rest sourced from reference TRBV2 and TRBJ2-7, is EPEVTQTPSHQVTQMGQEVILRCVPISNHLYFYWYRQILGQKVEFLVSFYNNEISEKSEIFDDQFSVERPDGSNFTLKIRSTKLEDSAMYFCASSGLAYEQYFGPGTRLTVT.

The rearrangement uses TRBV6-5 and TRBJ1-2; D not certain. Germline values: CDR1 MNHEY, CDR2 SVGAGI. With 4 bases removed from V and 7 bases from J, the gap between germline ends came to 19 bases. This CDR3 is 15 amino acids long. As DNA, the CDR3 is TGTGCCAGCAGTTCCAGACTCTCCGTAGGTACTGGCTACACCTTC. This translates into CASSSRLSVGTGYTF.

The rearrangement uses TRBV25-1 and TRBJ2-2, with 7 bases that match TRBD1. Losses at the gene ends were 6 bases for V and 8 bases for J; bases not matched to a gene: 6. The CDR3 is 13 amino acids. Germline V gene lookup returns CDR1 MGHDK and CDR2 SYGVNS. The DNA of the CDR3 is TGTGCCAGCAGCACAGGGGATGGAGGGGAGCTGTTTTTT. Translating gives CASSTGDGGELFF.

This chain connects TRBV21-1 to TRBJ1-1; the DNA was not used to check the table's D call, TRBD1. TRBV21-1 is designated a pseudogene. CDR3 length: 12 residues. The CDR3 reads CASSAARTEAFF. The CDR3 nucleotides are TGTGCCAGCAGCGCGGCCCGGACAGAAGCTTTCTTT.

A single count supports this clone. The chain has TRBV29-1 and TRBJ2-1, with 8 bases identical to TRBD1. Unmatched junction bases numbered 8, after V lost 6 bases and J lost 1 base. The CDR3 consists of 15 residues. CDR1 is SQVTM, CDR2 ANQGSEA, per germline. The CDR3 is CSVGQDHSSYNEQFF. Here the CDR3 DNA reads TGCAGCGTGGGACAGGACCACTCTTCCTACAATGAGCAGTTCTTC.

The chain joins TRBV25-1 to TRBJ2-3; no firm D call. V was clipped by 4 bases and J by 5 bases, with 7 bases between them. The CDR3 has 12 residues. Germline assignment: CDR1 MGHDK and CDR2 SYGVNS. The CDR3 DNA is TGTGCCAGCAGTGGCCTAGAAGATACGCAGTATTTT. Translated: CASSGLEDTQYF.

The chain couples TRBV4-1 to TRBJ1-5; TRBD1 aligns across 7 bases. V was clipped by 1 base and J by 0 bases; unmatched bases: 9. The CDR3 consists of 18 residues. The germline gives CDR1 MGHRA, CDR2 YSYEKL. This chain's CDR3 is CASSQGAGGLYSNQPQHF. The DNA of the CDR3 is TGCGCCAGCAGCCAAGGGGCAGGGGGATTATATAGCAATCAGCCCCAGCATTTT.

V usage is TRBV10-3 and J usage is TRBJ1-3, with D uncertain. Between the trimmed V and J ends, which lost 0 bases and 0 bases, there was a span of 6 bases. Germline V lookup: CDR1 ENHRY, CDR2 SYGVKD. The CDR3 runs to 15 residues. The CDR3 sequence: CAISESGGSGNTIYF. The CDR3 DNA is TGTGCCATCAGTGAGTCTGGAGGCTCTGGAAACACCATATATTTT.

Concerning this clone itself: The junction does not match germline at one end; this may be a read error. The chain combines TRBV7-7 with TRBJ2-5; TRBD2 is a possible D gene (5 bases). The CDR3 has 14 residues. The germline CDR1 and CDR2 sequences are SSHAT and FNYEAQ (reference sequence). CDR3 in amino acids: CASSLSGPQETQYF. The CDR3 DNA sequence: TGTGCTAGCAGCCTAAGCGGCCCCCAAGAGACCCAGTACTTC. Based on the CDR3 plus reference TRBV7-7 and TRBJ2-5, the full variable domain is GAGVSQSPRYKVTKRGQDVTLRCDPISSHATLYWYQQALGQGPEFLTYFNYEAQPDKSGLPSDRFSAERPEGSISTLTIQRTEQRDSAMYRCASSLSGPQETQYFGPGTRLLVL.

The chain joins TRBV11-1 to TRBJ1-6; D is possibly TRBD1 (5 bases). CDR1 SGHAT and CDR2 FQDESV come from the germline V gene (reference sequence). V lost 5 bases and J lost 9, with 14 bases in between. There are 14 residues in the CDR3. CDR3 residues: CASSPWQGTSPLHF. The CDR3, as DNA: TGTGCCAGCAGCCCTTGGCAGGGTACTTCACCCCTCCACTTT.

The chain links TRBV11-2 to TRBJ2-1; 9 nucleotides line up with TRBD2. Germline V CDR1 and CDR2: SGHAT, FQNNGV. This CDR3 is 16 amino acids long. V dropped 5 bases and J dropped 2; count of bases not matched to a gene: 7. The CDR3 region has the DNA TGTGCCAGCAGCCGAATTGGCGGGGGGGCCTACAATGAGCAGTTCTTC. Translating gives CASSRIGGGAYNEQFF.

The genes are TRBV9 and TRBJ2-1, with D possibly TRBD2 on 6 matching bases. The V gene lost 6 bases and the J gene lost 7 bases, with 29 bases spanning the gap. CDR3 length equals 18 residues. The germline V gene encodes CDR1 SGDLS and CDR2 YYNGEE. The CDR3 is CASTTGGGTRHQGNEQFF. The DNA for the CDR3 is TGTGCCAGCACCACTGGGGGAGGCACTAGACACCAAGGGAATGAGCAGTTCTTC.

CDR3 nucleotides: TGTGCCAGCAGTTACACAGGCGGGAACTACGAGCAGTACTTC. Its translation: CASSYTGGNYEQYF. The chain joins TRBV6-5 to TRBJ2-7, with D possibly matching TRBD2 (6 bases). CDR3 size: 14 residues. In germline, CDR1 is MNHEY, CDR2 SVGAGI. Trimming left V 2 bases short and J 3 bases short, with 11 bases between.

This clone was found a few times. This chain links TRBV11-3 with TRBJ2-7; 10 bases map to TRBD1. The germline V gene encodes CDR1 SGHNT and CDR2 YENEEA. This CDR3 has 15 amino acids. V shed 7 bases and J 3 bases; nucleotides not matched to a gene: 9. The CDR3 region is CASNLGQGSSYEQYF. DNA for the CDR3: TGTGCCAGCAACCTGGGACAGGGGTCGAGCTACGAGCAGTACTTC.

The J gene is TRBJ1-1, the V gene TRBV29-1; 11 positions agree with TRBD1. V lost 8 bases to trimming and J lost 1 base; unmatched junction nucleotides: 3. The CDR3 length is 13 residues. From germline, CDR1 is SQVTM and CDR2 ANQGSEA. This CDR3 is CSSGQGANTEAFF. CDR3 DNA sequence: TGCAGCTCCGGACAGGGGGCGAACACTGAAGCTTTCTTT.

This CDR3 reads CASSIGTGGSYEQYF. DNA of the CDR3: TGTGCCAGCAGTATTGGGACAGGCGGGAGCTACGAGCAGTACTTC. The chain employs TRBV6-6 and TRBJ2-7, with TRBD1 as a possible D gene (8 bases). This CDR3 contains 15 residues. In germline, CDR1 is MNHNY, CDR2 SVGAGI (reference sequence). The V and J ends lost 5 bases and 3 bases respectively, with 17 bases between them.

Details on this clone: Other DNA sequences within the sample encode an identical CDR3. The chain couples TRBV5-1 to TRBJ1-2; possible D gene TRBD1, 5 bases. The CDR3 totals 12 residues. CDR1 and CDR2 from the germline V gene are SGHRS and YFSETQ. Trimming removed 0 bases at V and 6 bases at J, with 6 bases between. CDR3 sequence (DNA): TGCGCCAGCAGCTTGGCGGGGGATGGCTACACCTTC. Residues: CASSLAGDGYTF.